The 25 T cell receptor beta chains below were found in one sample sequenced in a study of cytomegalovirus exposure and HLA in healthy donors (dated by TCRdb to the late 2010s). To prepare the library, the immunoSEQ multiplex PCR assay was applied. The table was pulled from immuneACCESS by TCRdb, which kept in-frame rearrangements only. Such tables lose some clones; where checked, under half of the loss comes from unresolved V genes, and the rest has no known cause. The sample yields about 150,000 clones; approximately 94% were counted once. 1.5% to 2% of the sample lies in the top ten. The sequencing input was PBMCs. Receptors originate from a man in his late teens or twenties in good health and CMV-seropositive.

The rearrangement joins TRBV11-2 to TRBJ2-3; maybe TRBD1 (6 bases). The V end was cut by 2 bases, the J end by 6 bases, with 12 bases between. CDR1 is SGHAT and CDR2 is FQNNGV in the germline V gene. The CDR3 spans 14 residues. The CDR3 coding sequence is TGTGCCAGCAGCTTAAACAGGGTCACTGATACGCAGTATTTT. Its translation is CASSLNRVTDTQYF.

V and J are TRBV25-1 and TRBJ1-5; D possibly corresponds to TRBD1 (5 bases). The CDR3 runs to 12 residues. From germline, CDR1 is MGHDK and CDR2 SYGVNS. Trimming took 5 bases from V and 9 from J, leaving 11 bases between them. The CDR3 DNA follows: TGTGCCAGCAGTCAGGGTCCAGGGCCCCAGCATTTT. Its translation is CASSQGPGPQHF. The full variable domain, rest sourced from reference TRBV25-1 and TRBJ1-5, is EADIYQTPRYLVIGTGKKITLECSQTMGHDKMYWYQQDPGMELHLIHYSYGVNSTEKGDLSSESTVSRIRTEHFPLTLESARPSHTSQYLCASSQGPGPQHFGDGTRLSIL.

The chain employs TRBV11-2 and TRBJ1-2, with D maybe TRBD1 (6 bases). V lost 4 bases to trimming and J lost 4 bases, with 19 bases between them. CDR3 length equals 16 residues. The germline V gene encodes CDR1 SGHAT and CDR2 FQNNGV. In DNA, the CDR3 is TGTGCCAGCAGCTCCCTATCACAGGGTGTCGGCTATGGCTACACCTTC. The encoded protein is CASSSLSQGVGYGYTF.

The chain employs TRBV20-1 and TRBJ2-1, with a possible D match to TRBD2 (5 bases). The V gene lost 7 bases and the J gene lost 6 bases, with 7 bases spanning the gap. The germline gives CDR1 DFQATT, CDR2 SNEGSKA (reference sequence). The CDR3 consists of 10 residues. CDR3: CSGLANEQFF. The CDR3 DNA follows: TGCAGTGGCCTAGCCAATGAGCAGTTCTTC.

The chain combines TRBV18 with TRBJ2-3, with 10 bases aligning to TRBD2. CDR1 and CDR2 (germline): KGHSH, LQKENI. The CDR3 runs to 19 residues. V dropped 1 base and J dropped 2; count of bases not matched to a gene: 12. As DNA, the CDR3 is TGTGCCAGCTCACCACTAGCGGGAGGAGAGGGGGCCCCCACAGATACGCAGTATTTT. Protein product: CASSPLAGGEGAPTDTQYF.

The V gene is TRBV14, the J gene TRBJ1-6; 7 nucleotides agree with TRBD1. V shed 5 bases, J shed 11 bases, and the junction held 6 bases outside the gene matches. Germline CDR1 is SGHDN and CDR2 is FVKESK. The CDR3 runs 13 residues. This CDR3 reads CASSTTGLTPLHF. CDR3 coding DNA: TGTGCCAGCAGCACGACAGGGTTGACACCCCTCCACTTT.

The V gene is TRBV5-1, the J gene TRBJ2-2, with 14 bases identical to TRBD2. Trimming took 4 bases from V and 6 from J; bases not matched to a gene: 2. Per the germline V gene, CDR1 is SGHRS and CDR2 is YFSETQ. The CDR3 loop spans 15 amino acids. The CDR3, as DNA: TGCGCCAGCAGCGAGACTAGCGGGAGGGCCGGGGAGCTGTTTTTT. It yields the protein CASSETSGRAGELFF.

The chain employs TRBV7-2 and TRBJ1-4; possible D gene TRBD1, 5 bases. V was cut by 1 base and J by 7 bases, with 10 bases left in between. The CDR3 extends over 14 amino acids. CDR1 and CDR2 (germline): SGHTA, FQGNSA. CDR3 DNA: TGTGCCAGCAGCTTAGGAGGGAGGGGTGAAAAACTGTTTTTT. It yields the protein CASSLGGRGEKLFF.

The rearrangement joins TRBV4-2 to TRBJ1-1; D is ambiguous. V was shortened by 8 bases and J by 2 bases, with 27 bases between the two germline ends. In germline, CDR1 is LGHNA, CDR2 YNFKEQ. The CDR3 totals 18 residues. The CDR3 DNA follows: TGTGCCAGCGGACTAGGAAGAGGGTCGAGCAGTATTAACACTGAAGCTTTCTTT. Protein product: CASGLGRGSSSINTEAFF.

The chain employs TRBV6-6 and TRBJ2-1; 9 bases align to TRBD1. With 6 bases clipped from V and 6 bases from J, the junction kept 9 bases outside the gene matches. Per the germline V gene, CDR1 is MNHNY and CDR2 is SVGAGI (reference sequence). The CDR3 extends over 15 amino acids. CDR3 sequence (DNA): TGTGCCAGCAGCAAACCGGGACAGGGCGTCAATGAGCAGTTCTTC. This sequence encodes CASSKPGQGVNEQFF.

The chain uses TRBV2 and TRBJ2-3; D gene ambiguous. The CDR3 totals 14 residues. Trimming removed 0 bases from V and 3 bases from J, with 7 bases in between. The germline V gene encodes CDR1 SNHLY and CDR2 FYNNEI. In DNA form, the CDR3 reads TGTGCCAGCAGTGAAGCCCCGGAGACAGATACGCAGTATTTT. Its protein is CASSEAPETDTQYF.

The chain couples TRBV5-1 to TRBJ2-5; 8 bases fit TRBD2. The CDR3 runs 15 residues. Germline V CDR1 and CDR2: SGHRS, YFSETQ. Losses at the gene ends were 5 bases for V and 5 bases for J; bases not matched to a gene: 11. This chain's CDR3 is CASSPYGGEVETQYF. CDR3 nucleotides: TGCGCCAGCAGTCCTTACGGGGGGGAGGTGGAGACCCAGTACTTC.

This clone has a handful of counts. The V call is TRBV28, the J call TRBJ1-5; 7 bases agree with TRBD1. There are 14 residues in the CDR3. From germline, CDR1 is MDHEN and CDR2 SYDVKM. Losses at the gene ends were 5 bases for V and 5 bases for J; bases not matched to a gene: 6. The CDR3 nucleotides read TGTGCCAGCAGTATGCTACAGGGGCATCAGCCCCAGCATTTT. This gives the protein CASSMLQGHQPQHF.

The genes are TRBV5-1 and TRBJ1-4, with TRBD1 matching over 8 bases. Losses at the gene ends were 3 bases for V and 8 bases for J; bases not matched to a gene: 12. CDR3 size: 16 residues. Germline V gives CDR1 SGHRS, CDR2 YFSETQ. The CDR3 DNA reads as TGCGCCAGCAGCTCAAGCCCCAGGGGGCCAGGGGAAAAACTGTTTTTT. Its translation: CASSSSPRGPGEKLFF.

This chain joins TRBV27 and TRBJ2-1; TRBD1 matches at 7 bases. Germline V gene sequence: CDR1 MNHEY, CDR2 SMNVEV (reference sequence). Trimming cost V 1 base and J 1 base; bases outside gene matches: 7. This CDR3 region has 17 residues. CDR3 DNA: TGTGCCAGCAGTTTATTTCCCACAGGGGTATCCTACAATGAGCAGTTCTTC. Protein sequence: CASSLFPTGVSYNEQFF.

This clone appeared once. The CDR3 spells CASSTPDRTGELFF. CDR3 bases: TGTGCCAGTAGTACCCCGGACAGAACCGGGGAGCTGTTTTTT. The chain uses TRBV19 and TRBJ2-2, with D perhaps TRBD1 (6 bases). CDR1 and CDR2 from the germline V gene are LNHDA and SQIVND (reference sequence). The CDR3 totals 14 residues. Trimming shortened V by 4 bases and J by 5 bases, and 11 bases separated the two germline ends.

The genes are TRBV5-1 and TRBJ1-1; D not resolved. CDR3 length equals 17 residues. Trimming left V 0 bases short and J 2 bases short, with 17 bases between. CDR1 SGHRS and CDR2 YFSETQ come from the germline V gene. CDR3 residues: CASSLVGVSDLNTEAFF. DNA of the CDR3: TGCGCCAGCAGCTTGGTTGGAGTTAGCGACTTAAACACTGAAGCTTTCTTT.

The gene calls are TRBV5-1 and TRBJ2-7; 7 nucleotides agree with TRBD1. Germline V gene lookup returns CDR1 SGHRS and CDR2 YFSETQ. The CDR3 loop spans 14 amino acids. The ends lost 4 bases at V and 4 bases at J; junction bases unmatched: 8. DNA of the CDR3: TGCGCCAGCAGCCCGCGGACAGGTTCTTACGAGCAGTACTTC. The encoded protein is CASSPRTGSYEQYF.

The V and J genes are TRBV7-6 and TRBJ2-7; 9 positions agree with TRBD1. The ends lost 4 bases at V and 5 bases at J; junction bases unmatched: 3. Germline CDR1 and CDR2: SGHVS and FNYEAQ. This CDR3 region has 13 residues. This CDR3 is CASSSGTGNEQYF. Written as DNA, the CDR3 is TGTGCCAGCAGCTCCGGGACAGGGAACGAGCAGTACTTC.

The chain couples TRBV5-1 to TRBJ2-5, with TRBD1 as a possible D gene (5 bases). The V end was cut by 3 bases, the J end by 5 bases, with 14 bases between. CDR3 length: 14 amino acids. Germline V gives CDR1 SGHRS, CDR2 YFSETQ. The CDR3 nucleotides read TGCGCCAGCAGCTCCCCAGGGATTGGGGAGACCCAGTACTTC. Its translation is CASSSPGIGETQYF.

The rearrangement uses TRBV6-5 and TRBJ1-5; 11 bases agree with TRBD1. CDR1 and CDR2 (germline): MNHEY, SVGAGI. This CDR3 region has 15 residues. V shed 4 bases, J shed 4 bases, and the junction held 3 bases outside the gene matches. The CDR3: CASSWTGGGNQPQHF. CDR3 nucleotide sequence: TGTGCCAGCAGTTGGACAGGGGGCGGAAATCAGCCCCAGCATTTT.

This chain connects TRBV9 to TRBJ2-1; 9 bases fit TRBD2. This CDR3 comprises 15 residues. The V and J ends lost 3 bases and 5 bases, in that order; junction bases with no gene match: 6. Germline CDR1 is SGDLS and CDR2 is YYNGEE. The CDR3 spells CASSAGREGNNEQFF. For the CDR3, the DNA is TGTGCCAGCAGCGCGGGGCGGGAGGGTAACAATGAGCAGTTCTTC.

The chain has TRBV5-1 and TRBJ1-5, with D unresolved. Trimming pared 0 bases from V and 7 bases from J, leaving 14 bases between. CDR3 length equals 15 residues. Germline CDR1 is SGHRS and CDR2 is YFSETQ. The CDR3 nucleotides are TGCGCCAGCAGCTTGGATGGCCATCCGGGGCAGCCCCAGCATTTT. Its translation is CASSLDGHPGQPQHF.

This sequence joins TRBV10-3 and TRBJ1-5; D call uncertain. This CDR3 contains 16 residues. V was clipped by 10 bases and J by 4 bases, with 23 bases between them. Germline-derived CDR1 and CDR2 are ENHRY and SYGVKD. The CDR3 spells CATSWTVEALNQPQHF. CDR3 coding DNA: TGTGCCACTTCCTGGACGGTGGAGGCCCTAAATCAGCCCCAGCATTTT.

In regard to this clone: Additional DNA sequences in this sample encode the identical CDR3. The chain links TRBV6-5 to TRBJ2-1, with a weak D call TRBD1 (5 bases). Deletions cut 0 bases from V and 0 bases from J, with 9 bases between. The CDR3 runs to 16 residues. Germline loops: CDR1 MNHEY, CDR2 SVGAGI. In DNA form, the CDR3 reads TGTGCCAGCAGTTACTCGGGGCTATCCTCCTACAATGAGCAGTTCTTC. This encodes CASSYSGLSSYNEQFF.